These 21 T cell receptor beta chains originate from one sample sequenced in a study of cytomegalovirus exposure and HLA in healthy donors. Assay used: immunoSEQ multiplex PCR; TCRdb lists only in-frame clones, some missing. Here the sample spans about 220,000 clones, 80% to 90% being singletons. The sample consisted of PBMCs. The receptors come from a woman under 30 in good health and CMV-seronegative.

This chain connects TRBV5-1 to TRBJ2-7, with 9 bases aligning to TRBD1. Germline assignment: CDR1 SGHRS and CDR2 YFSETQ. CDR3 length equals 15 residues. J gave up 6 bases and V 3 bases, and 10 bases lay outside the gene matches. The CDR3 spells CASSWGTGNVGEQYF. The CDR3 DNA sequence: TGCGCCAGCAGCTGGGGGACAGGGAATGTGGGCGAGCAGTACTTC.

The rearrangement uses TRBV4-1 and TRBJ2-7; TRBD2 matches 10 bases. This CDR3 comprises 16 residues. CDR1 and CDR2 from the germline V gene are MGHRA and YSYEKL. V was pared by 1 base and J by 3 bases, with 6 bases of the junction left unmatched. The CDR3 sequence: CASSQVASGSLYEQYF. The CDR3, as DNA: TGCGCCAGCAGCCAAGTAGCTAGCGGGAGCCTCTACGAGCAGTACTTC.

The chain employs TRBV28 and TRBJ2-1, with unresolved D. This CDR3 is built from 14 residues. Looked up from germline, CDR1 is MDHEN and CDR2 is SYDVKM. Trimming took 4 bases from V and 9 from J, leaving 16 bases between them. CDR3: CASSSPASSGEQFF. In DNA, the CDR3 is TGTGCCAGCAGTTCCCCGGCCTCTAGTGGTGAGCAGTTCTTC.

V is TRBV9 and J is TRBJ2-3, with 10 bases lining up with TRBD2. Looked up from germline, CDR1 is SGDLS and CDR2 is YYNGEE. This CDR3 spans 17 amino acids. Trimming took 0 bases from V and 1 from J; bases not matched to a gene: 5. The CDR3 reads CASSVVTSGIGTDTQYF. For the CDR3, the DNA is TGTGCCAGCAGCGTAGTTACTAGCGGGATTGGCACAGATACGCAGTATTTT. Using reference TRBV9 and TRBJ2-3 for the parts outside the CDR3, the full variable domain is DSGVTQTPKHLITATGQRVTLRCSPRSGDLSVYWYQQSLDQGLQFLIQYYNGEERAKGNILERFSAQQFPDLHSELNLSSLELGDSALYFCASSVVTSGIGTDTQYFGPGTRLTVL.

This clone was seen only once. The V and J genes are TRBV27 and TRBJ2-1; TRBD1 aligns across 8 bases. V shed 5 bases and J 3 bases; nucleotides not matched to a gene: 9. The CDR3 extends over 16 amino acids. Germline V lookup: CDR1 MNHEY, CDR2 SMNVEV (reference sequence). The CDR3 sequence is CASSRYSGGLYNEQFF. Here the CDR3 DNA reads TGTGCCAGCAGTAGATACTCAGGGGGCCTCTACAATGAGCAGTTCTTC.

The rearrangement links TRBV28 to TRBJ2-5; 7 positions agree with TRBD1. CDR1 and CDR2 from the germline V gene are MDHEN and SYDVKM. The ends lost 8 bases at V and 7 bases at J; junction bases unmatched: 19. The CDR3 spans 16 residues. The CDR3 loop is CASGGDREPTRRTQYF. The CDR3 region has the DNA TGTGCCAGCGGAGGTGACAGGGAACCCACCAGAAGGACCCAGTACTTC.

The chain joins TRBV27 to TRBJ2-3; TRBD1 might be the D (6 bases). Trimming took off 4 bases at V and 4 bases at J, with 12 bases between the two ends. Germline-derived CDR1 and CDR2 are MNHEY and SMNVEV (reference sequence). CDR3 length equals 14 residues. In nucleotides, the CDR3 is TGTGCCAGCAGTTGGGACATGTCATCAGATACGCAGTATTTT. Residues: CASSWDMSSDTQYF.

The V call is TRBV27, the J call TRBJ2-1; 8 nucleotides match TRBD2. Germline loops: CDR1 MNHEY, CDR2 SMNVEV (reference sequence). The CDR3 totals 16 residues. V was pared by 8 bases and J by 8 bases, with 17 bases of the junction left unmatched. This CDR3 is CASSPATSGSPDEQFF. As DNA, the CDR3 is TGTGCCAGCTCCCCAGCGACAAGCGGGAGTCCGGATGAGCAGTTCTTC.

In its sample, this clone was seen once. V is TRBV5-1 and J is TRBJ1-1, with 9 nucleotides matching TRBD1. Germline trimming cut 5 bases from V and 3 bases from J; bases unmatched to any gene: 8. CDR3 length: 15 residues. Germline CDR1 SGHRS, CDR2 YFSETQ. The DNA for the CDR3 is TGCGCCAGCAGTAAAGGAGGACAGGGGTACACTGAAGCTTTCTTT. This sequence encodes CASSKGGQGYTEAFF.

The chain links TRBV1 to TRBJ2-7; TRBD2 is the table's D call and was not checked against the DNA. TRBV1 is given as a pseudogene. The CDR3 is 13 residues long. CDR3 protein: CTSSQDHSYEQYF. The CDR3 DNA reads TGCACCAGCAGCCAAGACCACTCATACGAGCAGTACTTC.

The rearrangement uses TRBV27 and TRBJ2-1; the match to TRBD2 covers 10 bases. Germline V gives CDR1 MNHEY, CDR2 SMNVEV (reference sequence). V shed 0 bases, J shed 7 bases, and the junction held 12 bases outside the gene matches. The CDR3 sequence is 18 residues long. CDR3 nucleotide sequence: TGTGCCAGCAGTTTATCGTCTCTAAGCGGGGGGGTCTGGAATGAGCAGTTCTTC. Translating gives CASSLSSLSGGVWNEQFF.

The chain combines TRBV19 with TRBJ2-7, with 10 bases that match TRBD2. J gave up 6 bases and V 3 bases, and 11 bases lay outside the gene matches. CDR1 LNHDA and CDR2 SQIVND come from the germline V gene (reference sequence). The CDR3 covers 16 residues. For the CDR3, the DNA is TGTGCCAGTAGTATCGAGTCCCCGGGACTAGCGATCGAGCAGTACTTC. Translation: CASSIESPGLAIEQYF.

The chain links TRBV29-1 to TRBJ1-3; 7 nucleotides agree with TRBD1. Germline CDR1 SQVTM, CDR2 ANQGSEA. The CDR3 runs 15 residues. V was pared by 6 bases and J by 0 bases, with 8 bases of the junction left unmatched. The CDR3 sequence is CSVVSRGDSGNTIYF. The CDR3 DNA reads TGCAGCGTAGTTTCCAGGGGGGACTCTGGAAACACCATATATTTT.

V gene TRBV25-1 combines with J gene TRBJ2-2, with 7 bases aligning to TRBD2. Losses at the gene ends were 3 bases for V and 4 bases for J; bases not matched to a gene: 11. Germline loops: CDR1 MGHDK, CDR2 SYGVNS. CDR3 length: 17 amino acids. The CDR3 nucleotides are TGTGCCAGCAGTGAGAGTGGCGGGCGCGGGGGCACCGGGGAGCTGTTTTTT. Its translation: CASSESGGRGGTGELFF.

V gene TRBV6-6 combines with J gene TRBJ2-3; 7 nucleotides align to TRBD2. The V gene's germline CDR1 is MNHNY and CDR2 SVGAGI (reference sequence). CDR3 length: 14 amino acids. V dropped 2 bases and J dropped 4; count of bases not matched to a gene: 3. The CDR3, as DNA: TGTGCCAGCAGTTACGGCGGGAGCGCAGATACGCAGTATTTT. Residues: CASSYGGSADTQYF.

The chain combines TRBV28 with TRBJ2-7; no clear D. The V and J ends lost 2 bases and 0 bases respectively, with 5 bases between them. Germline V gene data show CDR1 as MDHEN and CDR2 as SYDVKM. The CDR3 totals 13 residues. CDR3 loop: CASSLEYSYEQYF. The DNA for the CDR3 is TGTGCCAGCAGTTTAGAGTACTCCTACGAGCAGTACTTC.

The chain's CDR3 is CASSLLSGLAGGYEQYF. As DNA, the CDR3 is TGTGCCAGCAGTTTACTCTCCGGACTAGCGGGGGGCTACGAGCAGTACTTC. This chain connects TRBV28 to TRBJ2-7; the match to TRBD2 covers 14 bases. The CDR3 has 17 amino acids. CDR1 and CDR2 (germline): MDHEN, SYDVKM. V lost 2 bases, J lost 3 bases, and 6 bases stayed unmatched.

This chain joins TRBV5-6 and TRBJ1-4, with D possibly TRBD1 on 6 matching bases. This CDR3 is 16 amino acids long. V was pared by 3 bases and J by 14 bases, with 26 bases between. Germline V CDR1 and CDR2: SGHDT, YYEEEE. The CDR3 DNA reads TGTGCCAGCAGCTGGGGAGGGGGGACGCCGGCTCTAGGCCTGTTTTTT. Its translation is CASSWGGGTPALGLFF.

The chain combines TRBV2 with TRBJ2-7; 13 bases fit TRBD2. CDR1 and CDR2 from the germline V gene are SNHLY and FYNNEI. The CDR3 has 14 amino acids. After removal of 7 bases from V and 4 bases from J, the junction contained 4 bases not matched to a gene. Here the CDR3 reads CASIPGLAGYEQYF. In DNA form, the CDR3 reads TGTGCCAGCATTCCGGGACTAGCGGGATACGAGCAGTACTTC.

This rearrangement joins TRBV7-9 to TRBJ2-5, with D uncertain. The V gene's germline CDR1 is SEHNR and CDR2 FQNEAQ (reference sequence). The CDR3 is made up of 13 amino acids. Between the trimmed V and J ends, which lost 3 bases and 1 base, there was a span of 6 bases. CDR3 region: CASSFVSQETQYF. The CDR3 DNA reads TGTGCCAGCAGCTTCGTCAGCCAAGAGACCCAGTACTTC.

The V call is TRBV5-6, the J call TRBJ1-2; 7 nucleotides align to TRBD1. The CDR3 has 14 residues. J gave up 3 bases and V 7 bases, and 9 bases lay outside the gene matches. From germline, CDR1 is SGHDT and CDR2 YYEEEE. CDR3 in amino acids: CASLDRRGYYGYTF. As DNA, the CDR3 is TGTGCCAGCCTGGACAGGAGAGGGTACTATGGCTACACCTTC.